The source of this TCR beta chain is a study of identical twins. Worth noting for this clonotype: The antigen remains undetermined.

Template switching added a universal primer binding site, and final cDNA carried unique molecular identifiers. TCRdb re-derived calls from the 5' RACE reads in MiXCR, one entry per CDR3 protein. The sample lists about 690,000 distinct CDR3 sequences, around 6.1% occurring once. This CDR3 contains 17 residues. The trim removed 5 bases at V and 3 bases at J, leaving 13 bases unmatched. General observations from the study: Abundant beta clonotypes from cord blood had fewer insertions, unlike memory repertoires, which showed none. Monozygotic twins shared more out-of-frame TCR alpha than recombination models predicted. Shared out-of-frame alpha sequences (those common to twins) showed excess low generation probability.

The genes are TRBV12-3 or TRBV12-4 and TRBJ2-7, with 10 bases identical to TRBD1. Material for sequencing was naive T cells sorted from blood. This receptor was identified in a man in his late teens or twenties in good health. The CDR3 nucleotides read TGTGCCAGCAGTCTAGGGACAGGGGCGGCTGGAATCTACGAGCAGTACTTC. The encoded protein is CASSLGTGAAGIYEQYF.